This entry is about one T cell receptor beta chain. The antigen is not known. The data belong to a study of OX40 agonist ivuxolimab in advanced cancers. The study's findings and limits: Within 6 weeks, CD4+ and CD8+ blood T cells expanded clonally at 0.1 to 3.0 mg/kg. Antigen specificity was not determined for the expanded peripheral T cells.

Measured with immunoSEQ multiplex PCR; TCRdb has only the in-frame clones, and not every one. This sample has tens of thousands of clones, with 86% found just once. This CDR3 contains 16 residues. Germline-derived CDR1 and CDR2 are SGHRS and YFSETQ. With V trimmed by 0 bases and J by 7 bases, 8 bases remained unmatched. The sequencing here drew on CD4+ or CD8+ T cells sorted from blood, taken in a trial of the OX40 agonist ivuxolimab. The TCR originated in an adult with an advanced solid tumor such as melanoma, head and neck, liver or kidney cancer. V gene TRBV5-1 combines with J gene TRBJ2-7, with TRBD1 matching over 12 bases. The CDR3 DNA reads TGCGCCAGCAGCTTGGGCCCGGGACAGGGGGCGGGAGAGCAGTACTTC. Translation: CASSLGPGQGAGEQYF.